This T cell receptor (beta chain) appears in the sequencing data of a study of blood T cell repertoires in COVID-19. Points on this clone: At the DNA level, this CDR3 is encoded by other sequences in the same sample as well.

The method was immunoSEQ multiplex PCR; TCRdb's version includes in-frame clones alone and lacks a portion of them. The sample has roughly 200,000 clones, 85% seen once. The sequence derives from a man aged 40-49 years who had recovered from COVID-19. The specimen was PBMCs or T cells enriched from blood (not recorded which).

The CDR3 reads CASSLARENTEAFF. The DNA for the CDR3 is TGTGCCAGCAGTTTGGCGAGGGAGAACACTGAAGCTTTCTTT. This chain joins TRBV28 and TRBJ1-1; D uncertain. Germline assignment: CDR1 MDHEN and CDR2 SYDVKM. The length of the CDR3 is 14 residues. With 3 bases removed from V and 1 base from J, the gap between germline ends came to 9 bases. Combining the CDR3 with reference TRBV28 and TRBJ1-1 gives the whole variable domain DVKVTQSSRYLVKRTGEKVFLECVQDMDHENMFWYRQDPGLGLRLIYFSYDVKMKEKGDIPEGYSVSREKKERFSLILESASTNQTSMYLCASSLARENTEAFFGQGTRLTVV.